This note documents a single T cell receptor (beta chain) sequence. Other DNA sequences in this specimen translate into the identical CDR3. The source of the sample is a study of shared clonotypes between healthy human individuals. The table came from immunoSEQ multiplex PCR; TCRdb's copy has only in-frame clones and leaves some out. The table has nearly 600,000 clones, roughly 95% seen once. Naive CD8 cells lacked CD45RO, underwent positive selection for CCR7 and left out terminally differentiated effector memory CD45RA+ cells. Sequencing used naive CD8+ T cells sorted from blood. The sequence came from a woman aged 25 to 39 in good health.

The CDR3 DNA reads TGTGCCAGCAGCTTCGGAGGAAACACCATATATTTT. This encodes CASSFGGNTIYF. The chain is built from TRBV11-2 and TRBJ1-3; D is undetermined. There are 12 residues in the CDR3. Trimming shortened V by 3 bases and J by 4 bases, and 4 bases separated the two germline ends. Germline V gene sequence: CDR1 SGHAT, CDR2 FQNNGV.